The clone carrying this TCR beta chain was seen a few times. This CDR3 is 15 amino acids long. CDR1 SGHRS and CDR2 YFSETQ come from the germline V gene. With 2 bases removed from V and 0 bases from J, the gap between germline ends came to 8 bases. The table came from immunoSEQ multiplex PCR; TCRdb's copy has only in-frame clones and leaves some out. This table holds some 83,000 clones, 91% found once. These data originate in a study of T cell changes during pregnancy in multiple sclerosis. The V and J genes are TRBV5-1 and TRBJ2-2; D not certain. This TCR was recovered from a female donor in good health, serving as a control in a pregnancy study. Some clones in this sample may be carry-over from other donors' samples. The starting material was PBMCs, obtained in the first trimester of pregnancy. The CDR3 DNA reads TGCGCCAGCAGCTTAACTCCAACGAACACCGGGGAGCTGTTTTTT. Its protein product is CASSLTPTNTGELFF.